This passage covers 15 T cell receptor beta chains from one sample sequenced in a study of T-cell reconstitution after alpha-beta-depleted transplantation in children. For TCRbeta, the library was prepared with unique molecular identifiers. TCRdb re-derived calls from the PCR reads in MiXCR, one entry per CDR3 protein. Among hundreds of thousands of distinct CDR3 sequences, roughly 15% were seen once, and the ten largest hold approximately 1%. The material sequenced was PBMCs from the stem cell graft donor, taken from the stem cell graft. These receptors were collected from a human donor who donated a stem cell graft to a child with acute myeloid leukemia.

There are many counts of this clonotype. This chain uses TRBV5-5 with TRBJ1-1; D is undetermined. With 0 bases removed from V and 5 bases from J, the gap between germline ends came to 8 bases. CDR1 and CDR2 (germline): SGHKS, YYEKEE (reference sequence). The CDR3 is made up of 13 amino acids. The CDR3 coding sequence is TGTGCCAGCAGCTTGGAGAGGGTGACTGAAGCTTTCTTT. Amino acids: CASSLERVTEAFF.

CDR3 sequence: CASSSTGTGVEKLFF. The CDR3 DNA follows: TGTGCCAGCAGCTCCACCGGGACAGGGGTCGAAAAACTGTTTTTT. The chain joins TRBV7-8 to TRBJ1-4, with TRBD1 identical over 10 bases. The CDR3 sequence is 15 residues long. The V and J ends lost 4 bases and 8 bases, in that order; junction bases with no gene match: 7. Germline V CDR1 and CDR2: SGHVS, FQNEAQ.

This clonotype was found a few times. The gene calls are TRBV20-1 and TRBJ1-4, with TRBD1 as a possible D gene (5 bases). Germline V gives CDR1 DFQATT, CDR2 SNEGSKA (reference sequence). Trimming stripped 0 bases from V and 8 bases from J, with 16 bases between. The CDR3 totals 15 residues. The CDR3 DNA reads as TGCAGTGCTAGAGATCAACGGGACCATAGGGAAAAACTGTTTTTT. It codes for CSARDQRDHREKLFF.

This clonotype has at least ten counts. The chain combines TRBV6-5 with TRBJ2-7; D is uncertain. Trimming shortened V by 4 bases and J by 3 bases, and 13 bases separated the two germline ends. The CDR3 consists of 14 residues. Germline CDR1 and CDR2: MNHEY and SVGAGI. Written as DNA, the CDR3 is TGTGCCAGCAGTTCGGACGGAACCTTCTACGAGCAGTACTTC. It codes for CASSSDGTFYEQYF.

The chain is built from TRBV7-7 and TRBJ2-5; D gene uncertain. The germline CDR1 and CDR2 sequences are SSHAT and FNYEAQ (reference sequence). The V end was cut by 5 bases, the J end by 1 base, with 17 bases between. The CDR3 runs 16 residues. CDR3: CASSVSLSAAQETQYF. The CDR3 nucleotides read TGTGCCAGCAGCGTGAGCCTTTCGGCGGCCCAAGAGACCCAGTACTTC.

The sample holds one count of this clonotype. The CDR3 DNA reads as TGTGCCAGCAGGCCTACTAGCGGGGGGCCCCTTCTGACCTACGAGCAGTACTTC. Protein sequence: CASRPTSGGPLLTYEQYF. The genes are TRBV11-1 and TRBJ2-7; 12 bases line up with TRBD2. Trimming at V came to 6 bases and at J to 2 bases, leaving 14 bases not matched to a gene. Germline CDR1 reads SGHAT; CDR2 reads FQDESV (reference sequence). CDR3 length equals 18 residues.

The chain employs TRBV5-1 and TRBJ1-1; maybe TRBD1 (6 bases). Germline V lookup: CDR1 SGHRS, CDR2 YFSETQ. The CDR3 totals 15 residues. Trimming took 2 bases from V and 3 from J, leaving 14 bases between them. As DNA, the CDR3 is TGCGCCAGCAGCTTACTCCAGGGGCCGGACACTGAAGCTTTCTTT. Encoded protein: CASSLLQGPDTEAFF.

This clonotype occurred many times. The V and J genes are TRBV20-1 and TRBJ1-5, with D unresolved. The germline CDR1 and CDR2 sequences are DFQATT and SNEGSKA (reference sequence). There are 14 residues in the CDR3. V was shortened by 3 bases and J by 0 bases, with 9 bases between the two germline ends. The CDR3 loop reads CSASPRYSNQPQHF. CDR3 bases: TGCAGTGCTAGTCCCCGCTATAGCAATCAGCCCCAGCATTTT.

The chain carries TRBV5-6 and TRBJ2-6, with D perhaps matching TRBD2 (6 bases). The V end lost 1 base, the J end lost 0 bases, and 14 bases lay between the germline ends. This CDR3 contains 18 residues. The germline CDR1 and CDR2 sequences are SGHDT and YYEEEE. CDR3 DNA: TGTGCCAGCAGCTTGTTCGCGGGACTTAACTCTGGGGCCAACGTCCTGACTTTC. Its translation: CASSLFAGLNSGANVLTF.

This clonotype was counted at least ten times. Written as DNA, the CDR3 is TGTGCCAGCAGTTCCGCGGGGAACGCGCAGTTCTTC. Translating gives CASSSAGNAQFF. The chain joins TRBV12-3 or TRBV12-4 to TRBJ2-1; D might be TRBD2 (6 bases). The CDR3 extends over 12 amino acids. V dropped 4 bases and J dropped 12 bases, with 13 bases sitting between them.

The chain is built from TRBV27 and TRBJ1-1; D remains unclear. This CDR3 has 14 residues. V lost 0 bases and J lost 1, with 6 bases in between. In germline, CDR1 is MNHEY, CDR2 SMNVEV (reference sequence). The CDR3 bases are TGTGCCAGCAGTTTATCGTGGTGGAACACTGAAGCTTTCTTT. It encodes CASSLSWWNTEAFF.

V is TRBV15 and J is TRBJ1-6; a possible D gene is TRBD1 (5 bases). This CDR3 is 16 amino acids long. Germline V lookup: CDR1 LNHNV, CDR2 YYDKDF (reference sequence). Between the trimmed V and J ends, which lost 3 bases and 6 bases, there was a span of 15 bases. CDR3 in amino acids: CATSSDPGRGNSPLHF. The CDR3, as DNA: TGTGCCACCAGCAGCGACCCGGGACGGGGTAATTCACCCCTCCACTTT. The entire variable domain, with the rest obtained from reference TRBV15 and TRBJ1-6, is as follows: DAMVIQNPRYQVTQFGKPVTLSCSQTLNHNVMYWYQQKSSQAPKLLFHYYDKDFNNEADTPDNFQSRRPNTSFCFLDIRSPGLGDTAMYLCATSSDPGRGNSPLHFGNGTRLTVT.

In its sample, this clonotype was seen many times. The gene calls are TRBV20-1 and TRBJ2-3; no definite D call. Germline CDR1 DFQATT, CDR2 SNEGSKA (reference sequence). V was clipped by 6 bases and J by 0 bases, with 10 bases between them. This CDR3 is 13 amino acids long. The CDR3 nucleotides are TGCAGTGCAAGACCAACTAGCACAGATACGCAGTATTTT. This encodes CSARPTSTDTQYF.

In this sample, this clonotype turned up many times. The chain couples TRBV20-1 to TRBJ2-7; 11 bases are a match to TRBD2. With 5 bases clipped from V and 3 bases from J, the junction kept 3 bases outside the gene matches. This CDR3 has 13 amino acids. CDR1 and CDR2 from the germline V gene are DFQATT and SNEGSKA (reference sequence). CDR3 DNA: TGCAGTGCTGTAGCGGGGGGGCACTACGAGCAGTACTTC. Amino acid sequence: CSAVAGGHYEQYF.

The chain combines TRBV29-1 with TRBJ1-6; D is perhaps TRBD1 (6 bases). The length of the CDR3 is 16 residues. Germline assignment: CDR1 SQVTM and CDR2 ANQGSEA. The CDR3 sequence is CSVGGAWGSYNSPLHF. DNA for the CDR3: TGCAGTGTAGGGGGGGCCTGGGGCTCCTATAATTCACCCCTCCACTTT.